Listed below are T cell receptor beta chains from one sample, sequenced in a study of beta chain features in type 1 diabetes. Clones were read by immunoSEQ multiplex PCR, and TCRdb kept only the in-frame ones, dropping some. Here the sample spans a few hundred thousand clones, about 12% being singletons. The specimen sequenced was naive CD4+ T cells from blood. These receptors were collected from a woman younger than 35 with type 1 diabetes. Each CDR3 is given with its conserved first and last residue. D genes are given only for firm matches. Not every row has a clone size; where given, it reads once, few, many or a size class.

D | size | J | V | CDR3 | DNA
TRBD1 | . | TRBJ2-7 | TRBV7-9 | CASSYRDSNYEQYF | TGTGCCAGCAGCTACCGGGACAGTAACTACGAGCAGTACTTC
TRBD1 | . | TRBJ1-2 | TRBV5-1 | CASSLEWTGNYGYTF | TGCGCCAGCAGCTTGGAGTGGACAGGAAACTATGGCTACACCTTC
TRBD1 | few | TRBJ2-6 | TRBV29-1 | CSVGGQGATSGANVLTF | TGCAGCGTTGGAGGACAGGGGGCAACCTCTGGGGCCAACGTCCTGACTTTC
. | . | TRBJ2-7 | TRBV5-1 | CASSSMGHTYEQYF | TGCGCCAGCAGCTCCATGGGACACACCTACGAGCAGTACTTC
TRBD1 | . | TRBJ2-4 | TRBV7-9 | CASSRIWGTDRNIQYF | TGTGCCAGCAGCCGGATCTGGGGGACAGACCGAAACATTCAGTACTTC
. | few | TRBJ2-3 | TRBV25-1 | CASSELGGGGDTQYF | TGTGCCAGCAGTGAACTGGGGGGTGGGGGAGATACGCAGTATTTT
. | . | TRBJ2-7 | TRBV11-3 | CASSLDPPREQYF | TGTGCCAGCAGCTTAGATCCCCCTCGGGAGCAGTACTTC
. | . | TRBJ1-2 | TRBV6-5 | CASSYTGTRPRNGYTF | TGTGCCAGCAGTTACACCGGGACTCGGCCCCGCAATGGCTACACCTTC
. | . | TRBJ2-2 | TRBV28 | CASSSSTGELFF | TGTGCCAGCAGTTCTTCCACCGGGGAGCTGTTTTTT
. | . | TRBJ2-3 | TRBV21-1 | CASSARTRSDTQYF | TGTGCCAGCAGCGCCCGGACTAGGTCAGATACGCAGTATTTT
TRBD1 | . | TRBJ1-2 | TRBV7-9 | CASSFLTGVEGYTF | TGTGCCAGCAGCTTCCTGACAGGGGTAGAAGGCTACACCTTC
. | . | TRBJ2-3 | TRBV10-1 | CAITFLRSTDTQYF | TGCGCCATCACCTTTCTGCGGAGCACAGATACGCAGTATTTT
. | . | TRBJ2-1 | TRBV18 | CASSQRTGRDEQFF | TGTGCCAGCTCCCAAAGGACAGGGAGGGATGAGCAGTTCTTC
. | few | TRBJ2-7 | TRBV7-2 | CASSTQGKGEQYF | TGTGCCAGCAGCACGCAGGGGAAGGGCGAGCAGTACTTC
TRBD1 | few | TRBJ2-7 | TRBV29-1 | CSVEMRQGAILTEQYF | TGCAGCGTTGAAATGAGACAGGGGGCGATACTTACCGAGCAGTACTTC
. | . | TRBJ1-2 | TRBV9 | CASSVGQGYGYGYTF | TGTGCCAGCAGCGTAGGTCAGGGGTACGGCTATGGCTACACCTTC
TRBD2 | . | TRBJ2-7 | TRBV28 | CASRISLGAGGGEQYF | TGTGCCAGCAGAATCTCCCTCGGAGCGGGAGGGGGTGAGCAGTACTTC
. | . | TRBJ1-1 | TRBV18 | CASSPGRVSEAFF | TGTGCCAGCTCACCGGGTCGGGTATCTGAAGCTTTCTTT
. | . | TRBJ2-7 | TRBV28 | CASSFRYLPYEQYF | TGTGCCAGCAGTTTCCGCTACCTGCCCTACGAGCAGTACTTC
TRBD1 | few | TRBJ2-7 | TRBV9 | CASSTGTVDEQYF | TGTGCCAGCAGCACGGGGACAGTCGACGAGCAGTACTTC
. | few | TRBJ2-7 | TRBV13 | CASSLVGEDEQYF | TGTGCCAGCAGCTTAGTAGGGGAGGACGAGCAGTACTTC
TRBD2 | . | TRBJ2-5 | TRBV28 | CASSFGVAGAQETQYF | TGTGCCAGCAGTTTCGGAGTAGCGGGAGCACAGGAGACCCAGTACTTC
TRBD1 | few | TRBJ2-5 | TRBV18 | CASSPGQGYEETQYF | TGTGCCAGCTCACCCGGACAGGGGTACGAGGAGACCCAGTACTTC
TRBD2 | few | TRBJ2-1 | TRBV7-2 | CASSLASGGNEQFF | TGTGCCAGCAGCTTGGCTAGCGGGGGAAATGAGCAGTTCTTC
. | . | TRBJ2-5 | TRBV7-2 | CASSFWTAESGTQYF | TGTGCCAGCAGCTTCTGGACAGCCGAATCGGGGACCCAGTACTTC
. | few | TRBJ1-2 | TRBV7-2 | CASSPIRYSGYGYTF | TGTGCCAGCAGCCCCATCCGATATTCGGGCTATGGCTACACCTTC
. | . | TRBJ1-2 | TRBV5-4 | CASSSDRDYGYTF | TGTGCCAGCAGCTCCGACAGAGACTATGGCTACACCTTC
. | few | TRBJ2-3 | TRBV5-6 | CASSFSGTDTQYF | TGTGCCAGCAGCTTTAGCGGCACAGATACGCAGTATTTT
. | . | TRBJ2-3 | TRBV4-3 | CASSQAGATDTQYF | TGCGCCAGCAGCCAAGCGGGAGCCACAGATACGCAGTATTTT
TRBD2 | few | TRBJ2-7 | TRBV29-1 | CSAMDGLALGEQYF | TGCAGCGCTATGGACGGACTAGCACTAGGCGAGCAGTACTTC
. | . | TRBJ2-1 | TRBV7-9 | CASSPPTSYNEQFF | TGTGCCAGCAGCCCACCAACTAGTTATAATGAGCAGTTCTTC
. | . | TRBJ1-5 | TRBV2 | CASSEISSNQPQHF | TGTGCCAGCAGTGAGATTAGTAGCAATCAGCCCCAGCATTTT
TRBD2 | few | TRBJ2-7 | TRBV28 | CASSPLAAGVHEQYF | TGTGCCAGCAGTCCCCTGGCAGCGGGAGTCCACGAGCAGTACTTC
. | few | TRBJ1-3 | TRBV9 | CASRRDPTGNTIYF | TGTGCCAGCAGGCGGGACCCAACTGGAAACACCATATATTTT
. | few | TRBJ2-1 | TRBV7-2 | CASNQQGEQFF | TGTGCCAGCAACCAACAGGGCGAGCAGTTCTTC
TRBD1 | few | TRBJ1-1 | TRBV5-1 | CASSFLGQGNTEAFF | TGCGCCAGCAGCTTTCTGGGACAGGGGAACACTGAAGCTTTCTTT
. | . | TRBJ1-3 | TRBV7-9 | CASSFGQTLSGNTIYF | TGTGCCAGCAGCTTCGGACAGACCCTCTCTGGAAACACCATATATTTT
TRBD1 | . | TRBJ2-7 | TRBV7-7 | CASSRDRGYEQYF | TGTGCTAGCAGTCGGGACAGGGGCTACGAGCAGTACTTC
. | few | TRBJ1-6 | TRBV7-2 | CASSIGSGRNGPLHF | TGTGCCAGCAGCATCGGATCAGGAAGGAATGGACCCCTCCACTTT
. | few | TRBJ1-2 | TRBV2 | CASTSLRGYTF | TGTGCCAGCACCTCGTTGCGTGGCTACACCTTC
TRBD2 | . | TRBJ2-7 | TRBV5-1 | CASSLDGGSTSYEQYF | TGCGCCAGCAGCTTGGACGGCGGGAGTACCTCCTACGAGCAGTACTTC
. | . | TRBJ2-7 | TRBV6-6 | CASSYSGTTYEQYF | TGTGCCAGCAGTTACTCGGGTACTACCTACGAGCAGTACTTC
TRBD1 | . | TRBJ2-5 | TRBV4-3 | CASSQDYRGGLETQYF | TGCGCCAGCAGCCAAGATTACAGGGGTGGATTAGAGACCCAGTACTTC
. | few | TRBJ1-1 | TRBV18 | CASSLQGQGNTEAFF | TGTGCCAGCTCACTCCAGGGGCAGGGCAACACTGAAGCTTTCTTT
. | . | TRBJ1-1 | TRBV9 | CASSVVGMNTEAFF | TGTGCCAGCAGCGTAGTCGGGATGAACACTGAAGCTTTCTTT
TRBD2 | few | TRBJ2-5 | TRBV5-1 | CASRWRLAAYQETQYF | TGCGCCAGCAGGTGGAGACTAGCGGCGTACCAAGAGACCCAGTACTTC
TRBD1 | . | TRBJ2-1 | TRBV7-9 | CASSLGRGFPALNEQFF | TGTGCCAGCAGCTTAGGCAGGGGGTTCCCCGCGTTAAATGAGCAGTTCTTC
. | . | TRBJ2-5 | TRBV7-9 | CASSLRVETQYF | TGTGCCAGCAGCTTACGAGTGGAGACCCAGTACTTC
TRBD2 | few | TRBJ2-1 | TRBV28 | CASSSPGLAGLPPGQFF | TGTGCCAGCAGTTCACCGGGACTAGCAGGACTACCCCCCGGGCAGTTCTTC
. | few | TRBJ2-7 | TRBV30 | CAWSVGGFGEQYF | TGTGCCTGGAGTGTCGGAGGGTTTGGCGAGCAGTACTTC
TRBD1 | few | TRBJ1-5 | TRBV27 | CASSPLGQGYNQPQHF | TGTGCCAGCAGTCCTCTAGGACAGGGATACAATCAGCCCCAGCATTTT
TRBD1 | few | TRBJ1-5 | TRBV10-3 | CAISESVTGGQPQHF | TGTGCCATCAGTGAGTCCGTCACAGGGGGTCAGCCCCAGCATTTT
. | . | TRBJ1-5 | TRBV5-6 | CASSLGGGSNQPQHF | TGTGCCAGCAGCCTGGGGGGAGGTAGCAATCAGCCCCAGCATTTT
TRBD2 | . | TRBJ2-1 | TRBV30 | CAWSIFTSGTNEQFF | TGTGCCTGGAGTATCTTTACTAGCGGGACCAATGAGCAGTTCTTC
. | . | TRBJ2-7 | TRBV15 | CATSRGGVTSYEQYF | TGTGCCACCAGCAGAGGCGGGGTGACGTCCTACGAGCAGTACTTC
. | . | TRBJ1-2 | TRBV7-9 | CASSLSRASGGYTF | TGTGCCAGCAGCTTATCTAGGGCCAGCGGGGGCTACACCTTC
. | few | TRBJ2-1 | TRBV18 | CASSPGAPNEQFF | TGTGCCAGCTCACCCGGAGCACCCAATGAGCAGTTCTTC
. | few | TRBJ2-5 | TRBV6-5 | CASTTPGLLGTQYF | TGTGCCAGCACCACACCGGGACTGTTAGGGACCCAGTACTTC
TRBD2 | . | TRBJ2-1 | TRBV7-8 | CASSLGSGRALFNEQFF | TGTGCCAGCAGCTTAGGTAGCGGGAGGGCCCTTTTTAATGAGCAGTTCTTC
TRBD1 | few | TRBJ1-1 | TRBV29-1 | CSVEPQTGMVTEAFF | TGCAGCGTTGAACCACAGACAGGGATGGTCACTGAAGCTTTCTTT